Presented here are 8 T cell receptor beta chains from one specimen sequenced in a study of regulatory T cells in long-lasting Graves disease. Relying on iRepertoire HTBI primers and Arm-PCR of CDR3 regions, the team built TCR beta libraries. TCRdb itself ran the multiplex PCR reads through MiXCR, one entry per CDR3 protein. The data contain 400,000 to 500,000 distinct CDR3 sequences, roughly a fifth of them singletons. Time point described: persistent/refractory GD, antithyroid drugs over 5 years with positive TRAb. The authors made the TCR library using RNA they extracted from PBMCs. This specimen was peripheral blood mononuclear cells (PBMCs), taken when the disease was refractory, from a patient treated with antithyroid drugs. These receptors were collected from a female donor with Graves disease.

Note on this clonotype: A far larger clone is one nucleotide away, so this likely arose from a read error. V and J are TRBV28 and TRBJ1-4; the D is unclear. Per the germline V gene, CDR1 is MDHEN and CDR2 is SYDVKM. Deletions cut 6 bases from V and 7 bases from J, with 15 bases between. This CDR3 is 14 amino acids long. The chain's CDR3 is CASSRRAGSEKLFF. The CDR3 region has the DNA TGTGCCAGCAGCCGACGGGCCGGGAGTGAAAAACTGTTTTTT.

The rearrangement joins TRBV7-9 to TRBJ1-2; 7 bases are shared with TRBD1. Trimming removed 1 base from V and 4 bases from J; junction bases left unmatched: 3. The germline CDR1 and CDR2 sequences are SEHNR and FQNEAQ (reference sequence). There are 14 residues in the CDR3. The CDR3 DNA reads TGTGCCAGCAGCTTAGTACAGGGGTCCTATGGCTACACCTTC. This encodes CASSLVQGSYGYTF. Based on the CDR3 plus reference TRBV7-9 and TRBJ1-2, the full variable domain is DTGVSQNPRHKITKRGQNVTFRCDPISEHNRLYWYRQTLGQGPEFLTYFQNEAQLEKSRLLSDRFSAERPKGSFSTLEIQRTEQGDSAMYLCASSLVQGSYGYTFGSGTRLTVV.

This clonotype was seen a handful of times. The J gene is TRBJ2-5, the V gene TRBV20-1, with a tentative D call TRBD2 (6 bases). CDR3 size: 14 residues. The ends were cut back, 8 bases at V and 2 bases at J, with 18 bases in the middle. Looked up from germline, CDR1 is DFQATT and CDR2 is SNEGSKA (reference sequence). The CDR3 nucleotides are TGCAGTTGCTATGCCCGGGGGATACAAGAGACCCAGTACTTC. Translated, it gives CSCYARGIQETQYF.

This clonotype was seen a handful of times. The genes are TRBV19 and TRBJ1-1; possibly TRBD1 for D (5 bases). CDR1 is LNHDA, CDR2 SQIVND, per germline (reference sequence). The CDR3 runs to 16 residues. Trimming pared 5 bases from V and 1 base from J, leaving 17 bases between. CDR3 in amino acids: CASSSPPGAANTEAFF. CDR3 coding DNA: TGTGCCAGTAGTTCCCCTCCCGGGGCCGCGAACACTGAAGCTTTCTTT.

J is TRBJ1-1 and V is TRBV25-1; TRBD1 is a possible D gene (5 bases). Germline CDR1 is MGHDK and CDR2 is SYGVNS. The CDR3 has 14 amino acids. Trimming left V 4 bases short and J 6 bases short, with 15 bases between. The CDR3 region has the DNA TGTGCCAGCAGTGCGAATTCAGGGCGCCCTGAAGCTTTCTTT. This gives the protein CASSANSGRPEAFF.

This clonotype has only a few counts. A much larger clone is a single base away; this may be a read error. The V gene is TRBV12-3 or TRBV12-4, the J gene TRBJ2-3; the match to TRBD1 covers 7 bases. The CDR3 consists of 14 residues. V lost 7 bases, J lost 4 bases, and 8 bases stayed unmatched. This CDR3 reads CASTSGGRADTQYF. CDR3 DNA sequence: TGTGCCAGCACCTCAGGGGGTAGAGCAGATACGCAGTATTTT.

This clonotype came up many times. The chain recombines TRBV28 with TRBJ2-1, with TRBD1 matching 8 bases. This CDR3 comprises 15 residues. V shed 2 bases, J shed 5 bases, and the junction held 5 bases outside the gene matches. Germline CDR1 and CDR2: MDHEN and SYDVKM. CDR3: CASSLRQDRDNEQFF. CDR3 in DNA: TGTGCCAGCAGTTTAAGGCAGGACAGGGACAATGAGCAGTTCTTC.

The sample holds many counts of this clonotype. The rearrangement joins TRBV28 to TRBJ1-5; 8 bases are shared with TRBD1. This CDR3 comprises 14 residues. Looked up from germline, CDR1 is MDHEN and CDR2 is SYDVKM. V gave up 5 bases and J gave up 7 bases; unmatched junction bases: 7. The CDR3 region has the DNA TGTGCCAGCAGTAATGGACAGGGCGGGCAGCCCCAGCATTTT. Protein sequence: CASSNGQGGQPQHF. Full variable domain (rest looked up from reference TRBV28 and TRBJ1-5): DVKVTQSSRYLVKRTGEKVFLECVQDMDHENMFWYRQDPGLGLRLIYFSYDVKMKEKGDIPEGYSVSREKKERFSLILESASTNQTSMYLCASSNGQGGQPQHFGDGTRLSIL.